The 8 T cell receptor beta chains listed next were all sequenced from one sample in a study of blood T cell repertoires in COVID-19. The method was immunoSEQ multiplex PCR; TCRdb's version includes in-frame clones alone and lacks a portion of them. The sample has over 95,000 clones, roughly 76% seen once. The sample taken for sequencing was peripheral blood. The receptors originated from a human donor in a cohort sampled during active COVID-19.

The CDR3 DNA is TGTGCCAGCAGCCCAGGGCGAGGGAGGAATGCCACTAATGAAAAACTGTTTTTT. Protein product: CASSPGRGRNATNEKLFF. This chain uses TRBV7-8 with TRBJ1-4; D possibly corresponds to TRBD1 (5 bases). The length of the CDR3 is 18 residues. Trimming removed 5 bases from V and 2 bases from J, with 21 bases in between. Germline CDR1 is SGHVS and CDR2 is FQNEAQ.

The chain carries TRBV29-1 and TRBJ2-7, with a weak D call TRBD2 (6 bases). CDR1 is SQVTM, CDR2 ANQGSEA, per germline. This CDR3 region has 13 residues. Trimming left V 5 bases short and J 3 bases short, with 14 bases between. The CDR3 loop reads CSVRGGPSYEQYF. DNA of the CDR3: TGCAGCGTTCGTGGAGGGCCCAGCTACGAGCAGTACTTC.

The rearrangement links TRBV6-4 to TRBJ1-5; D uncertain. V was clipped by 9 bases and J by 3 bases, with 12 bases between them. CDR1 is MRHNA and CDR2 is SNTAGT in the germline V gene. The CDR3 contains 13 residues. The CDR3 region has the DNA TGTGCCAGTATGAAAAAGCCCAATCAGCCCCAGCATTTT. Its protein is CASMKKPNQPQHF.

This rearrangement joins TRBV13 to TRBJ1-6; tentative D call: TRBD1 (6 bases). The CDR3 totals 15 residues. Germline lookup yields CDR1 PRHDT and CDR2 FYEKMQ (reference sequence). V was cut by 5 bases and J by 10 bases, with 18 bases left in between. The CDR3: CASSDKGGGDSPLHF. CDR3 coding DNA: TGTGCCAGCAGCGACAAGGGGGGGGGCGACTCACCCCTCCACTTT.

This clone was seen only a few times. This chain uses TRBV3-1 (or the pseudogene TRBV3-2) with TRBJ2-7; a possible D gene is TRBD1 (7 bases). Germline-derived CDR1 and CDR2 are LGHDT and YNNKEL (reference sequence). V was clipped by 0 bases and J by 6 bases, with 15 bases between them. The CDR3 covers 15 residues. The CDR3 here is CASSQEGGGRTEQYF. CDR3 nucleotides: TGTGCCAGCAGCCAAGAAGGAGGGGGCAGGACCGAGCAGTACTTC.

The chain is built from TRBV3-1 (or the pseudogene TRBV3-2) and TRBJ2-5; 8 nucleotides line up with TRBD1. The length of the CDR3 is 14 residues. The V gene's germline CDR1 is LGHDT and CDR2 YNNKEL (reference sequence). Unmatched junction bases numbered 4, after V lost 4 bases and J lost 3 bases. CDR3 region: CASSPGQGKETQYF. The CDR3 coding sequence is TGTGCCAGCAGCCCAGGACAGGGAAAAGAGACCCAGTACTTC.

Comment on this clone: The sample contains more than one DNA sequence encoding this CDR3. The rearrangement uses TRBV5-1 and TRBJ1-4; D uncertain. Trimming removed 2 bases at V and 2 bases at J, with 7 bases between. Germline CDR1 and CDR2: SGHRS and YFSETQ. The CDR3 runs to 14 residues. The CDR3 reads CASSLGGTNEKLFF. Written as DNA, the CDR3 is TGCGCCAGCAGCTTAGGAGGGACTAATGAAAAACTGTTTTTT.

This clone was detected a few times. J is TRBJ1-5 and V is TRBV6-2 or TRBV6-3; 8 nucleotides agree with TRBD1. The CDR3 is made up of 16 amino acids. V lost 5 bases, J lost 11 bases, and 17 bases stayed unmatched. Germline V CDR1 and CDR2: MNHEY, SVGEGT. The CDR3 region is CASSTQDRGLTGAQHF. Here the CDR3 DNA reads TGTGCCAGCAGTACCCAAGACAGGGGCCTTACCGGGGCCCAGCATTTT.